This note documents a single T cell receptor (beta chain) sequence. Antigen unknown. This sample was included in a study of graft-versus-host responses after intestinal transplantation. Study background: Tacrolimus plus steroids were given to all recipients for 2 to 4 years, preceded by anti-thymocyte globulin induction.

The CDR3 totals 14 residues. With V trimmed by 5 bases and J by 0 bases, 5 bases remained unmatched. Germline CDR1 GTSNPN, CDR2 SVGIG (reference sequence). General observations from the study: The recipient marrow held GvH clones, and some of them showed up first in ileum or blood. The study associated peak circulating GvH clone levels with early post-transplant HvG declines.

Measured with immunoSEQ multiplex PCR; TCRdb has only the in-frame clones, and not every one. The sample lists roughly 100,000 clones, about 90% occurring once. The receptor was derived from a human donor who was the organ donor for an intestinal transplant. This chain uses TRBV30 with TRBJ1-1, with 8 bases that match TRBD1. The starting material was unstimulated CD8+ T cells sorted from spleen or lymph node cells, obtained before transplant. CDR3 residues: CAWERDRLNTEAFF. The CDR3 bases are TGTGCCTGGGAAAGGGACAGGCTGAACACTGAAGCTTTCTTT.